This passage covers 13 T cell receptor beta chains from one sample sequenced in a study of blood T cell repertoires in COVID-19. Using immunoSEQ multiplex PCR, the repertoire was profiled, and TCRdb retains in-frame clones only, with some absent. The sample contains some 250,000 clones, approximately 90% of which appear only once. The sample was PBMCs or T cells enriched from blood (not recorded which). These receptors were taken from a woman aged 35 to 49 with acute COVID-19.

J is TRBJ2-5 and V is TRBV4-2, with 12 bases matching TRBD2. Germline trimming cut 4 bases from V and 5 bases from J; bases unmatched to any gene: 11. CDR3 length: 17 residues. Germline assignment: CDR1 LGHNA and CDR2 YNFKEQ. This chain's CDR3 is CASSPGGLAGGPETQYF. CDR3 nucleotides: TGTGCCAGCAGCCCGGGGGGGCTAGCGGGGGGGCCGGAGACCCAGTACTTC.

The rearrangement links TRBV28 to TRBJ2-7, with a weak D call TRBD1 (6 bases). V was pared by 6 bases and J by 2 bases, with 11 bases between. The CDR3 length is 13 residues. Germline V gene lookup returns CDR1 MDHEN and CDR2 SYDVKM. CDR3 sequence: CASRKDSPYEQYF. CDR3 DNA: TGTGCCAGCAGGAAGGACAGTCCCTACGAGCAGTACTTC.

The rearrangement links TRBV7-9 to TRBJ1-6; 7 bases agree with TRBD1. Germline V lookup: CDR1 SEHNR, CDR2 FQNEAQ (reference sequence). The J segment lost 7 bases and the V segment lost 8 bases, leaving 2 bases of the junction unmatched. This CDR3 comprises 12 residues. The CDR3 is CASGTANSPLHF. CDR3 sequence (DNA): TGTGCCAGCGGGACAGCCAATTCACCCCTCCACTTT.

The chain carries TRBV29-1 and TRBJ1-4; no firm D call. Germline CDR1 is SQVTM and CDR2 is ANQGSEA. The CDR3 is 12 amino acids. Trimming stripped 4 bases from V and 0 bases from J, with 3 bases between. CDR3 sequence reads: CSVGATNEKLFF. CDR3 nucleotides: TGCAGCGTTGGCGCAACTAATGAAAAACTGTTTTTT.

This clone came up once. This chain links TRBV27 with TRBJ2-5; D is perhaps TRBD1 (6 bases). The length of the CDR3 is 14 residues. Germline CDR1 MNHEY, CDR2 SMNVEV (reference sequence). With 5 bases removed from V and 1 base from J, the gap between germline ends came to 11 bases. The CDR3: CASSVQGPQETQYF. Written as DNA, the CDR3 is TGTGCCAGCAGTGTTCAGGGGCCCCAAGAGACCCAGTACTTC.

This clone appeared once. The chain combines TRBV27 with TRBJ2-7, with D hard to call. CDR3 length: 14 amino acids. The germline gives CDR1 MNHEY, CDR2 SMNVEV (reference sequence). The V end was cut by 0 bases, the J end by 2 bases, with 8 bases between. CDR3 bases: TGTGCCAGCAGTTTATCGGAGTCACCCTACGAGCAGTACTTC. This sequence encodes CASSLSESPYEQYF.

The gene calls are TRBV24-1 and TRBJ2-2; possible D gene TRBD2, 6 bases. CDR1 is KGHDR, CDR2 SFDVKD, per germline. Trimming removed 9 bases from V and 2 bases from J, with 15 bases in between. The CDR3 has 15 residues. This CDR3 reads CATGPSELNTGELFF. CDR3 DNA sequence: TGTGCCACCGGCCCTAGCGAGTTAAACACCGGGGAGCTGTTTTTT.

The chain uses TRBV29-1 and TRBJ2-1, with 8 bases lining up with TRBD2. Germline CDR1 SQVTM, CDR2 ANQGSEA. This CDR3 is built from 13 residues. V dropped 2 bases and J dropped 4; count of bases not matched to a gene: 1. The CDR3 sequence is CSVERGGYNEQFF. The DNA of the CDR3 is TGCAGCGTTGAACGCGGGGGGTACAATGAGCAGTTCTTC.

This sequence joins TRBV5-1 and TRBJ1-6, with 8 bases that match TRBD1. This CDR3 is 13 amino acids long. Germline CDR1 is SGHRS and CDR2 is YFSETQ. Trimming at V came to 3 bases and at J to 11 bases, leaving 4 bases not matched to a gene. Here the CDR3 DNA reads TGCGCCAGCAGCTCGGGACAGGCCGCACCCCTCCACTTT. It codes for CASSSGQAAPLHF.

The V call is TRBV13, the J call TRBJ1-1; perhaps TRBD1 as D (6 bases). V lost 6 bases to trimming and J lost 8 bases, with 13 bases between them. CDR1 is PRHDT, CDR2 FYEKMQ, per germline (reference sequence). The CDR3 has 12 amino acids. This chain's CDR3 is CASSLTGTEAFF. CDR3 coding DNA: TGTGCCAGCAGTTTAACTGGGACAGAAGCTTTCTTT.

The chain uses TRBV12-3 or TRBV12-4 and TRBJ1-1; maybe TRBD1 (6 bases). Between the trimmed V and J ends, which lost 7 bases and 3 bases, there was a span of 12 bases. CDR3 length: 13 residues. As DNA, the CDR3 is TGTGCCAGCACTTGGGGGCGGGACACTGAAGCTTTCTTT. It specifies CASTWGRDTEAFF.

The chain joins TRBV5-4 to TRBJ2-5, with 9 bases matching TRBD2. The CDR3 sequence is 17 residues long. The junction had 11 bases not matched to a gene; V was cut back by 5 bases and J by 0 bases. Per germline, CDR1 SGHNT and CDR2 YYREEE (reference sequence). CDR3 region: CASSPGASGDNQETQYF. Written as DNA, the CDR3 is TGTGCCAGCAGTCCGGGGGCTAGCGGGGATAACCAAGAGACCCAGTACTTC.

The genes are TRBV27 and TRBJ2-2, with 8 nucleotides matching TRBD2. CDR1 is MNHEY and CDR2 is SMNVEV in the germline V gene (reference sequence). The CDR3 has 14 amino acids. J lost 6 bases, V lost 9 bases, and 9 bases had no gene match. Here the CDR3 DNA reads TGTGCCAGAGGAGCGGGAGAGTGGCCCGGGGAGCTGTTTTTT. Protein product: CARGAGEWPGELFF.